The 9 T cell receptor beta chains below all came from one sample that was sequenced in a study of T-cell memory formation after mild COVID-19. TCRdb recomputed calls from the 5' RACE reads with MiXCR, one row per CDR3 protein. The data contain 400,000 or so distinct CDR3 sequences, over 20% of them seen just once; the ten biggest clones take up 9.5% to 15%. Sequencing input: PBMCs or a T cell subset sorted from them (not recorded which). All receptors come from an adult woman who had mild COVID-19 (a few samples of this study predate the infection). Cell type and time point are not known.

The CDR3 sequence is CASSAGQGDYEQYF. For the CDR3, the DNA is TGCGCCAGCAGCGCGGGACAGGGGGACTACGAGCAGTACTTC. The rearrangement uses TRBV5-1 and TRBJ2-7; 11 bases align to TRBD1. The V and J ends lost 4 bases and 3 bases, in that order; junction bases with no gene match: 3. The germline V gene encodes CDR1 SGHRS and CDR2 YFSETQ. This CDR3 region has 14 residues.

The chain employs TRBV30 and TRBJ2-7; D not resolved. The CDR3 contains 15 residues. V lost 3 bases and J 2 bases, leaving 17 bases between the germline ends. CDR1 is GTSNPN and CDR2 is SVGIG in the germline V gene (reference sequence). CDR3 sequence (DNA): TGTGCCTGGAGCTCCCCAGCCCGGACCACCTACGAGCAGTACTTC. This codes for CAWSSPARTTYEQYF.

This clonotype appeared many times. The chain is built from TRBV20-1 and TRBJ1-1; D is unclear. Trimming pared 4 bases from V and 8 bases from J, leaving 14 bases between. The CDR3 sequence is 12 residues long. CDR1 DFQATT and CDR2 SNEGSKA come from the germline V gene (reference sequence). The CDR3 loop reads CSATLSGGEAFF. The CDR3 DNA sequence: TGCAGTGCTACCCTATCGGGAGGGGAAGCTTTCTTT.

This clonotype was counted only a few times. The CDR3 spells CASSPKATEAFF. The CDR3 nucleotides read TGTGCCAGCAGTCCCAAGGCCACTGAAGCTTTCTTT. The chain couples TRBV12-3 or TRBV12-4 to TRBJ1-1; D is unclear. CDR3 length equals 12 residues. Trimming left V 5 bases short and J 4 bases short, with 8 bases between.

This clonotype has more than one count but fewer than ten. CDR3 bases: TGTGCCAGCAGTTCCCCAGGACTACCCGGACGAAGGCGAGAGCAGTACTTC. It codes for CASSSPGLPGRRREQYF. This chain links TRBV12-3 or TRBV12-4 with TRBJ2-7, with a possible D match to TRBD2 (6 bases). V lost 4 bases to trimming and J lost 7 bases, with 26 bases between them. The CDR3 has 17 amino acids.

This clonotype appeared a few times. J is TRBJ2-5 and V is TRBV20-1, with TRBD2 as a possible D gene (5 bases). There are 14 residues in the CDR3. V was pared by 4 bases and J by 1 base, with 13 bases between. Germline V gene data show CDR1 as DFQATT and CDR2 as SNEGSKA (reference sequence). The CDR3 bases are TGCAGTGCTACCACCCGCCGGGGCCAAGAGACCCAGTACTTC. It codes for CSATTRRGQETQYF.

This clonotype was seen ten or more times. The CDR3 nucleotides read TGTGCCAGCAGTCCTAGACTAGTGAGCTCCTACAATGAGCAGTTCTTC. Amino acids: CASSPRLVSSYNEQFF. The chain employs TRBV12-3 or TRBV12-4 and TRBJ2-1; possible D gene TRBD2, 6 bases. Deletions cut 5 bases from V and 0 bases from J, with 14 bases between. This CDR3 region has 16 residues.

The chain recombines TRBV9 with TRBJ2-7; D is ambiguous. Germline CDR1 is SGDLS and CDR2 is YYNGEE. Trimming shortened V by 4 bases and J by 4 bases, and 12 bases separated the two germline ends. There are 13 residues in the CDR3. CDR3 nucleotide sequence: TGTGCCAGCAGCCCTATCTACGGTTACGAGCAGTACTTC. This sequence encodes CASSPIYGYEQYF.

This clonotype was observed many times. The chain couples TRBV6-5 to TRBJ2-1; weak D call: TRBD1 (5 bases). Trimming took 7 bases from V and 7 from J, leaving 14 bases between them. Germline V lookup: CDR1 MNHEY, CDR2 SVGAGI. The CDR3 totals 13 residues. The CDR3 nucleotides read TGTGCCAGCACCATAAGGGGTGGGAATGAGCAGTTCTTC. As protein: CASTIRGGNEQFF.